The clone carrying this T cell receptor (beta chain) has only a few counts. The antigen remains undetermined. With a J-beta primer mix and a sample-barcoded 5' primer, a second PCR ran about 7 to 12 cycles. Sequencing of every sample gave 2.5 million or more CDR3-containing paired-end reads. TCRdb reanalysed the 5' RACE reads using MiXCR and keeps one entry per CDR3 protein. Of more than 700,000 distinct CDR3 sequences in the sample, 46% were seen once. This CDR3 has 13 residues. Deletions cut 4 bases from V and 2 bases from J, with 9 bases between. In germline, CDR1 is SQVTM, CDR2 ANQGSEA. The record originates from a study of blood T cells in healthy people across ages. Study-level results: Underestimates were what the diversity estimates from one million T cells were considered to be. Unsorted PBMC material precluded a definitive naive versus antigen-experienced comparison.

The origin of this receptor is an older man in good health. V gene TRBV29-1 combines with J gene TRBJ1-3, with D possibly matching TRBD1 (6 bases). Sequences were obtained from blood. The CDR3: CSVGTDPGNTIYF. CDR3 nucleotides: TGCAGCGTTGGGACAGATCCTGGAAACACCATATATTTT.